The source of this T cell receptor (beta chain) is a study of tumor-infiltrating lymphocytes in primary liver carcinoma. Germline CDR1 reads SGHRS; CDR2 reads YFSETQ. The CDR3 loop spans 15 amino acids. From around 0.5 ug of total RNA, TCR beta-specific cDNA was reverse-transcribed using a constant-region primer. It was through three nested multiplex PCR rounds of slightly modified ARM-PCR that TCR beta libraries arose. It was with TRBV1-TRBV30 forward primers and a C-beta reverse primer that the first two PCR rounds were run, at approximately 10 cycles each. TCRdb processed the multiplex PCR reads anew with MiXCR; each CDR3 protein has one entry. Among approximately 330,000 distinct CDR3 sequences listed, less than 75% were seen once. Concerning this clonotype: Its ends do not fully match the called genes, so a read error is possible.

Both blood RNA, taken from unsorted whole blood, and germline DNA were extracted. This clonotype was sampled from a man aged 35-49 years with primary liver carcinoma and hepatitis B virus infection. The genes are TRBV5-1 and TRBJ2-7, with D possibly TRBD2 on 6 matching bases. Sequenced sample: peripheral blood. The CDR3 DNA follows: TGCACCAGCTACACTTTCCCGGGAGCATCCTACGAGCAGTACTTC. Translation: CTSYTFPGASYEQYF. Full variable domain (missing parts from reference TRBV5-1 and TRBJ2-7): KAGVTQTPRYLIKTRGQQVTLSCSPISGHRSVSWYQQTPGQGLQFLFEYFSETQRNKGNFPGRFSGRQFSNSRSEMNVSTLELGDSALYLCTSYTFPGASYEQYFGPGTRLTVT.